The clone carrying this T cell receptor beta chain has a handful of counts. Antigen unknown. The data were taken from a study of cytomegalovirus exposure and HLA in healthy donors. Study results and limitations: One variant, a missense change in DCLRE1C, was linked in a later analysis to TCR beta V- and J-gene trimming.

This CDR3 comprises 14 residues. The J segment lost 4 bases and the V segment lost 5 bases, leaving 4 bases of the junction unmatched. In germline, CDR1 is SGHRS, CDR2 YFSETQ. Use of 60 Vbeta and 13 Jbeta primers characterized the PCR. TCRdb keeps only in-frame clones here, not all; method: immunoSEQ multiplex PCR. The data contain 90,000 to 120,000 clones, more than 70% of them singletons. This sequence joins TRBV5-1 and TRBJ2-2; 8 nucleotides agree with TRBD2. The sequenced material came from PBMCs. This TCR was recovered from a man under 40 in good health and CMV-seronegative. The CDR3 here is CASRGLGSTGELFF. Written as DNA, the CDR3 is TGCGCCAGCAGGGGACTAGGGAGCACCGGGGAGCTGTTTTTT.